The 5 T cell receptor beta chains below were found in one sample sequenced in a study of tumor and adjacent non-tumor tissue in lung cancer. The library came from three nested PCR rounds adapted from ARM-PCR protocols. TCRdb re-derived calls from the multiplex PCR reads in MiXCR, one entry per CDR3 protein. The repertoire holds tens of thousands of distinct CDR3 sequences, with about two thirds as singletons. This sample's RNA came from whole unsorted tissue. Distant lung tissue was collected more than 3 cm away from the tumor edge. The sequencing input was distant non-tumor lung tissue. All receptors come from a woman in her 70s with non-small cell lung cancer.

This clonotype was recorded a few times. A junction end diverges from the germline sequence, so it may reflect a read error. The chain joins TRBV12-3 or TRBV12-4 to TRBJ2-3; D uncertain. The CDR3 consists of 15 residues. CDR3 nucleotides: TGTGCCAGCATTTTAGTCCCCAGCGGCACAGATACGCAGTATTTT. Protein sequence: CASILVPSGTDTQYF.

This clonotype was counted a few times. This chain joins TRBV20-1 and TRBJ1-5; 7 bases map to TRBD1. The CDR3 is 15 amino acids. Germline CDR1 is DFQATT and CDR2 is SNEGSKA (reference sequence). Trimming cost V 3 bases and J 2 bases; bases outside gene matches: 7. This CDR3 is CSARKEGQGNQPQHF. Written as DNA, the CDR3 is TGCAGTGCTAGGAAGGAAGGACAGGGCAATCAGCCCCAGCATTTT.

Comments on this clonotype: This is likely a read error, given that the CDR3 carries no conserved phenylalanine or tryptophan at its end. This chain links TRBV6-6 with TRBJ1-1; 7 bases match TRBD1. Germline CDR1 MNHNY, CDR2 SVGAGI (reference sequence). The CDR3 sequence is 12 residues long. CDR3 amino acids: CVSGTANTEAFL. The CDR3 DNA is TGTGTCAGCGGGACAGCGAACACTGAAGCTTTCCTC.

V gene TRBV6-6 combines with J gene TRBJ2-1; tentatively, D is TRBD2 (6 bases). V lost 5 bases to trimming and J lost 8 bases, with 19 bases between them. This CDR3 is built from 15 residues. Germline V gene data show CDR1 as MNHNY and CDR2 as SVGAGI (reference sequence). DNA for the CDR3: TGTGCCAGCAGTGCAGTGCGGGCCGGCGGGGATGAGCAGTTCTTC. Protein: CASSAVRAGGDEQFF.

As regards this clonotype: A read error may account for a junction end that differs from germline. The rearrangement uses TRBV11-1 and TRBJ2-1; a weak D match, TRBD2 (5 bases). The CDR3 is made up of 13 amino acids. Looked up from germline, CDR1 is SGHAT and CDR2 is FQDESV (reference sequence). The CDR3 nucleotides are TGTGCCAGCACTTTCCTTTCCCGGGATGAGCAGTTTTTC. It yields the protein CASTFLSRDEQFF. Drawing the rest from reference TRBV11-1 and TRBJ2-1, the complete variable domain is EAEVAQSPRYKITEKSQAVAFWCDPISGHATLYWYRQILGQGPELLVQFQDESVVDDSQLPKDRFSAERLKGVDSTLKIQPAELGDSAMYLCASTFLSRDEQFFGPGTRLTVL.